This record looks at one T cell receptor (beta chain) sequence and its context. Its target is not known. Healthy individuals who donated bone marrow served as the donors. PCR employed 60 Vbeta and 13 Jbeta primers. Here immunoSEQ multiplex PCR was the method, and the copy in TCRdb shows in-frame clones only, minus some. The table lists 150,000 to 200,000 clones, with around 1.4% in the top ten. The data originate from a study of cytomegalovirus exposure and HLA in healthy donors. The CDR3 totals 20 residues. V shed 5 bases, J shed 1 base, and the junction held 14 bases outside the gene matches. Germline V CDR1 and CDR2: MNHEY, SMNVEV (reference sequence). Regarding the study as a whole: Researchers counted around 150 TCR beta chains as cytomegalovirus-associated. The majority of CMV-associated TCR beta chains were reported as apparently HLA-restricted in a later analysis. Available immune exposure information covered CMV serostatus only.

The sequence came from a woman in her sixties or seventies in good health and CMV-seronegative. The rearrangement uses TRBV27 and TRBJ2-3; 14 nucleotides align to TRBD2. Sequenced input: PBMCs. The CDR3 protein is CASSPKSSSGLAGGTDTQYF. The CDR3 bases are TGTGCCAGCAGTCCGAAATCCTCTTCGGGACTAGCGGGGGGCACAGATACGCAGTATTTT.